The rows below give T cell receptor beta chains drawn from one sample of a study of T cell changes during pregnancy in multiple sclerosis. Sequencing used immunoSEQ multiplex PCR; TCRdb keeps in-frame clones, though not all of them. Of 30,000 to 45,000 clones in the sample, 80% to 95% were seen once. What was sequenced was PBMCs (not recorded whether the cells were cultured). These receptors all come from a female donor with multiple sclerosis, enrolled in a pregnancy study. Both conserved end residues are part of each CDR3. D genes are given only for firm matches.

>TRBD2|TRBJ2-1|TRBV6-5
CASSSGTSGSDEQFF
>-|TRBJ2-1|TRBV18
CASSPRESSYNEQFF
>-|TRBJ2-1|TRBV10-1
CASSDLSGTDYNEQFF
>TRBD2|TRBJ2-7|TRBV7-9
CASSLPAGVHEQYF
>-|TRBJ1-3|TRBV10-3
CAISESGSRNTIYF
>TRBD2|TRBJ2-1|TRBV19
CASSTVRGGYNEQFF
>-|TRBJ1-4|TRBV30
CAWSQIPQGPNEKLFF
>TRBD1|TRBJ1-2|TRBV5-1
CASTPGTGGIVYGYTF
>-|TRBJ2-7|TRBV18
CASSPMDLLLSVYEQYF
>TRBD2|TRBJ2-3|TRBV29-1
CSVIRLAGAPDTQYF
>TRBD2|TRBJ2-3|TRBV10-2
CASSGPGTSGGITDTQYF
>TRBD1|TRBJ1-5|TRBV4-3
CASSQGPRGSNQPQHF
>TRBD1|TRBJ1-1|TRBV11-2
CASSLDTRDRAFF
>-|TRBJ2-3|TRBV12-5
CASGQTGRSYTDTQYF
>TRBD1|TRBJ1-1|TRBV6-1
CASSRGQVNTEAFF
>TRBD2|TRBJ2-1|TRBV4-1
CASSQDLSGRVYEQFF
>-|TRBJ1-1|TRBV28
CASTKTGTNTEAFF
>-|TRBJ1-3|TRBV5-4
CASSSYSGNTIYF
>-|TRBJ2-7|TRBV28
CASSFGDVYEQYF
>-|TRBJ1-5|TRBV30
CAWSYSTSNQPQHF
>TRBD1|TRBJ2-2|TRBV6-1
CASSEPGTGSAGELFF
>-|TRBJ1-4|TRBV28
CASSSPRDTNEKLFF
>-|TRBJ1-2|TRBV18
CASSPPTVGGYTF
>-|TRBJ2-6|TRBV30
CAWSARQGGSSGANVLTF
>-|TRBJ2-3|TRBV6-6
CASSYSTGTRTDTQYF
>TRBD1|TRBJ1-5|TRBV28
CASNKDRGNQPQHF
>-|TRBJ2-7|TRBV28
CASSLDHYYEQYF
>-|TRBJ1-2|TRBV5-4
CASSEDRFGYGYTF
>-|TRBJ2-7|TRBV16
CASSQSGDEQYF